The source of this T cell receptor beta chain is a study of cytomegalovirus exposure and HLA in healthy donors. Study at large: In a later analysis, the roughly 130 validation repertoires were reported to have used the same platform as the approximately 670 first-cohort repertoires. Study-level findings and limits: Cytomegalovirus-associated TCR beta chains were listed, numbering roughly 150.

Produced via immunoSEQ multiplex PCR; TCRdb's table is partial and in-frame only. The repertoire includes roughly 70,000 clones, around four fifths of them detected once, and around 2.9% sits in the top ten. The CDR3 loop spans 16 amino acids. As regards this clone: The antigen is unknown.

The donors were part of the roughly 120-subject validation cohort, which stood apart from the approximately 640-subject first cohort. The sequence was collected from a man younger than 40 in good health and CMV-seronegative. Sequenced material: PBMCs. The gene calls are TRBV21-1 and TRBJ2-1; the table's D gene call, TRBD2, was not cross checked with the DNA. TRBV21-1 is classified as a pseudogene. The CDR3 region is CASKTAPPRSYNEQFF. CDR3 coding DNA: TGTGCCAGCAAGACTGCTCCCCCACGTTCCTACAATGAGCAGTTCTTC.